Described below is a single TCR beta chain sequence and its context. Its antigen is undetermined. Each pre-culture CD4+ sample aimed for 200,000 to 250,000 T cell genomes at deep resolution. Repertoires were generated with immunoSEQ multiplex PCR, while TCRdb's copy carries only in-frame clones and drops some. The profile shows almost 90,000 clones, roughly 86% of them singletons. The data were obtained in a study of T cell repertoires and HLA-DP antigens. Across the study: CD4+ T cells were cocultured with HeLa cells expressing HLA-DP. Regarding the study as a whole: Responder cells were total CD4+ cells with a HeLa antigen-presenting system. Average cumulative frequency of previously undetected clones was about 40% against one allele and around 50% against the other.

Germline-derived CDR1 and CDR2 are GTSNPN and SVGIG (reference sequence). V lost 5 bases to trimming and J lost 3 bases, with 10 bases between them. The CDR3 consists of 12 residues. The sample comprised CD4+ T cells from PBMCs. J is TRBJ1-1 and V is TRBV30; D might be TRBD1 (5 bases). The clonotype comes from a middle-aged man in good health and CMV-seronegative. Here the CDR3 DNA reads TGTGCCTGGTCAACCAGGGACACTGAAGCTTTCTTT. Amino acids: CAWSTRDTEAFF. Full variable domain (missing parts from reference TRBV30 and TRBJ1-1): SQTIHQWPATLVQPVGSPLSLECTVEGTSNPNLYWYRQAAGRGLQLLFYSVGIGQISSEVPQNLSASRPQDRQFILSSKKLLLSDSGFYLCAWSTRDTEAFFGQGTRLTVV.